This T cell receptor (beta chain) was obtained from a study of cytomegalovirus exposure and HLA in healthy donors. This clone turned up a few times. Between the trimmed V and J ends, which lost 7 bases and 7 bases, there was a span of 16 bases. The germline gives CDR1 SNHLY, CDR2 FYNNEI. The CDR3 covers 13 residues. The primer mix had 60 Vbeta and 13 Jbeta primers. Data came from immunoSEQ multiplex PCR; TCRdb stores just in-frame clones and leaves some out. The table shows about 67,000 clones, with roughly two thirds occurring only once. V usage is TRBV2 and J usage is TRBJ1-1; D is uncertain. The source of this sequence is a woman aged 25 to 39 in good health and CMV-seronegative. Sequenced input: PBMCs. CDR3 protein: CASTPWRDSEAFF. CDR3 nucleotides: TGTGCCAGCACCCCGTGGAGGGATAGTGAAGCTTTCTTT.